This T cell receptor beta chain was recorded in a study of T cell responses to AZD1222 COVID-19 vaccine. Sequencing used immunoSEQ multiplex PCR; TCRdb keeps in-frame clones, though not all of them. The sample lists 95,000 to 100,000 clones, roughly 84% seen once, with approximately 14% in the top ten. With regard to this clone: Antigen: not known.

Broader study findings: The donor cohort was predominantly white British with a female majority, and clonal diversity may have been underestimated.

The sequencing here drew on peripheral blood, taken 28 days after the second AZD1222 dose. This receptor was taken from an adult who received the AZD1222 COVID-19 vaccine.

The DNA of the CDR3 is TGTGCCAGCAGCTTAGGGCTAGCGTCCACCGGGGAGCTGTTTTTT. Protein product: CASSLGLASTGELFF. The chain recombines TRBV7-6 with TRBJ2-2, with TRBD2 as a possible D gene (6 bases). This CDR3 spans 15 amino acids. CDR1 is SGHVS, CDR2 FNYEAQ, per germline. The V end was cut by 1 base, the J end by 4 bases, with 10 bases between.